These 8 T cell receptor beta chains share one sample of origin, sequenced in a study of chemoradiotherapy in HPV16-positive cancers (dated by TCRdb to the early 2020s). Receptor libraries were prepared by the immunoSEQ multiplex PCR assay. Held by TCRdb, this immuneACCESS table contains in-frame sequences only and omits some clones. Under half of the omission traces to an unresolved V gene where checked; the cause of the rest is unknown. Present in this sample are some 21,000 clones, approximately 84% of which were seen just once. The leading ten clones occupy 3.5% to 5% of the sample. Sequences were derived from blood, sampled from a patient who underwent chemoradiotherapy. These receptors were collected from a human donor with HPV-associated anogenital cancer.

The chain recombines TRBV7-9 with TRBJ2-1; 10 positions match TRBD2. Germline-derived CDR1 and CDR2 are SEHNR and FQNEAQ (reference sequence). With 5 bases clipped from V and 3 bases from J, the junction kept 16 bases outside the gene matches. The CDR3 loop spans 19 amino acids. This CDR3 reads CASSRSSPVAGGGYNEQFF. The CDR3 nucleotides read TGTGCCAGCAGCCGCTCATCCCCCGTAGCGGGAGGAGGCTACAATGAGCAGTTCTTC.

The CDR3, as DNA: TGTGCCAGCAGCGTAGTCGCCGGGACTAGCGGGGGGGCACGGAAAAACATTCAGTACTTC. It yields the protein CASSVVAGTSGGARKNIQYF. The chain recombines TRBV7-8 with TRBJ2-4; 16 bases are a match to TRBD2. The CDR3 covers 20 residues. The trim removed 5 bases at V and 4 bases at J, leaving 14 bases unmatched. Germline lookup yields CDR1 SGHVS and CDR2 FQNEAQ.

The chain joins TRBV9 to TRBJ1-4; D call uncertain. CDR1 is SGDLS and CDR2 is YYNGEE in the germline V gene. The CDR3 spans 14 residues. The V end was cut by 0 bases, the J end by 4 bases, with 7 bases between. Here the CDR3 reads CASSVGGFNEKLFF. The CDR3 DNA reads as TGTGCCAGCAGCGTAGGAGGGTTTAATGAAAAACTGTTTTTT. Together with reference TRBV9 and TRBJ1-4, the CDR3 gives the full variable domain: DSGVTQTPKHLITATGQRVTLRCSPRSGDLSVYWYQQSLDQGLQFLIQYYNGEERAKGNILERFSAQQFPDLHSELNLSSLELGDSALYFCASSVGGFNEKLFFGSGTQLSVL.

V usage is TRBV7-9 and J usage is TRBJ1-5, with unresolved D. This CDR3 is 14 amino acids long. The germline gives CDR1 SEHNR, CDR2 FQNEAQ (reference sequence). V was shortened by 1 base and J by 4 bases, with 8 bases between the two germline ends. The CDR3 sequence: CASSLDGRNQPQHF. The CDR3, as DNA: TGTGCCAGCAGCTTAGATGGCAGAAATCAGCCCCAGCATTTT.

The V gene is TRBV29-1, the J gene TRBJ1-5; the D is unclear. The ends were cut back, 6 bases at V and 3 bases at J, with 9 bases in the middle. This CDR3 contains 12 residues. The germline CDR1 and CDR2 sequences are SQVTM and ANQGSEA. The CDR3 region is CSVVVNNQPQHF. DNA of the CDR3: TGCAGCGTGGTGGTCAACAATCAGCCCCAGCATTTT.

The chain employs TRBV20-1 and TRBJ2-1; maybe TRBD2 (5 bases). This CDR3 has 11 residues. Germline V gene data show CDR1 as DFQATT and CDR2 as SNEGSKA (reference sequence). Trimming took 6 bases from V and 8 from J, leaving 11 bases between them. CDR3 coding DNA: TGCAGTGCCAGACCCGGGGATGAGCAGTTCTTC. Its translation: CSARPGDEQFF.

CDR3 nucleotide sequence: TGTGCCAGCAGTTTAACTAGCGGGTTAAACACAGATACGCAGTATTTT. It encodes CASSLTSGLNTDTQYF. The chain joins TRBV27 to TRBJ2-3; 9 bases line up with TRBD2. Germline V gene sequence: CDR1 MNHEY, CDR2 SMNVEV (reference sequence). This CDR3 spans 16 amino acids. Trimming at V came to 2 bases and at J to 2 bases, leaving 5 bases not matched to a gene.

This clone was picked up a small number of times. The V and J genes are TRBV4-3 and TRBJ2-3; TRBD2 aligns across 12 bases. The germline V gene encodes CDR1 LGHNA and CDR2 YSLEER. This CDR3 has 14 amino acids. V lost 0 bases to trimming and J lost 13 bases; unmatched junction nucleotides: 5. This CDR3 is CASSQDQTSGGKYF. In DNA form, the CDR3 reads TGCGCCAGCAGCCAAGACCAGACTAGCGGGGGAAAGTATTTT.